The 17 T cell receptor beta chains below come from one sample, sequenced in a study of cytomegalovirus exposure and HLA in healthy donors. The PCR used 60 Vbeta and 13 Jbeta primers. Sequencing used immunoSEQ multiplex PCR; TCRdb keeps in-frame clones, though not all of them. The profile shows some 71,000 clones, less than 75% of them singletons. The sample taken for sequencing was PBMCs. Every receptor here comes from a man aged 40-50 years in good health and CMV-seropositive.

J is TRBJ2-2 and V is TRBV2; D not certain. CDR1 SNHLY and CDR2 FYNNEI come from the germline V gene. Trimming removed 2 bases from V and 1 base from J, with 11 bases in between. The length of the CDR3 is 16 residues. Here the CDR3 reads CASSELSVQNTGELFF. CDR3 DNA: TGTGCCAGCAGTGAACTCAGCGTTCAGAACACCGGGGAGCTGTTTTTT.

For the CDR3, the DNA is TGCAGTGCTGGAGGCCGGGGCGAGCAGTACTTC. Translated, it gives CSAGGRGEQYF. The chain uses TRBV20-1 and TRBJ2-7, with D perhaps matching TRBD2 (5 bases). The ends were cut back, 5 bases at V and 6 bases at J, with 11 bases in the middle. Germline V lookup: CDR1 DFQATT, CDR2 SNEGSKA (reference sequence). CDR3 length: 11 residues.

This CDR3 reads CASSQARQGGDGYTF. In nucleotides, the CDR3 is TGCGCCAGCAGCCAAGCCCGACAGGGAGGCGATGGCTACACCTTC. The J gene is TRBJ1-2, the V gene TRBV4-1; 7 bases agree with TRBD1. The CDR3 is made up of 15 amino acids. Germline V gene data show CDR1 as MGHRA and CDR2 as YSYEKL. Losses at the gene ends were 1 base for V and 6 bases for J; bases not matched to a gene: 8.

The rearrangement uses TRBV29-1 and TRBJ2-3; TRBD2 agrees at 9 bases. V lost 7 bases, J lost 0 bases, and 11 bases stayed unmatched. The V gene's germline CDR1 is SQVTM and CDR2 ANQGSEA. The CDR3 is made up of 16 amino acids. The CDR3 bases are TGCAGCGCCTTAGCGGGGGCCAGTGCTAGCACAGATACGCAGTATTTT. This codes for CSALAGASASTDTQYF.

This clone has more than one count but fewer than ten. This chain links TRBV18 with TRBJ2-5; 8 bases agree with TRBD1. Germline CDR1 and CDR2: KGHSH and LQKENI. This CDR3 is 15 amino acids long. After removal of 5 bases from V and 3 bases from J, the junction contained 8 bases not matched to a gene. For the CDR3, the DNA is TGTGCCAGCTCATCCGCCGGGACAGGAGAAGAGACCCAGTACTTC. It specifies CASSSAGTGEETQYF.

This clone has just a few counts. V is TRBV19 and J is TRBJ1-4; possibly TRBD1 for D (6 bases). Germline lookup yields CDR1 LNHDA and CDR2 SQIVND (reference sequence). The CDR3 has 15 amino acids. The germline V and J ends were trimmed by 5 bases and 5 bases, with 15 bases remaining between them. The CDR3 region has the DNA TGTGCCAGTAGTTCCTCGAGGGGGGGGAATGAAAAACTGTTTTTT. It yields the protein CASSSSRGGNEKLFF.

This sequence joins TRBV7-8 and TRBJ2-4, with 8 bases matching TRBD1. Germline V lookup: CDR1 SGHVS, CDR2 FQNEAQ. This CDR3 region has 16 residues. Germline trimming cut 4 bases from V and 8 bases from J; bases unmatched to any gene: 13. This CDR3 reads CASSSPVGQGRDIQYF. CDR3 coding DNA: TGTGCCAGCAGCTCCCCAGTAGGACAGGGAAGAGACATTCAGTACTTC.

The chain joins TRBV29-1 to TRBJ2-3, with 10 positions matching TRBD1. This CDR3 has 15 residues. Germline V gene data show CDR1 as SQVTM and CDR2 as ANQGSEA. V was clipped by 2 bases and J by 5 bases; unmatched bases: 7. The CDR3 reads CSVETGQGTGDTQYF. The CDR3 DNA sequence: TGCAGCGTTGAAACGGGACAGGGGACAGGAGATACGCAGTATTTT.

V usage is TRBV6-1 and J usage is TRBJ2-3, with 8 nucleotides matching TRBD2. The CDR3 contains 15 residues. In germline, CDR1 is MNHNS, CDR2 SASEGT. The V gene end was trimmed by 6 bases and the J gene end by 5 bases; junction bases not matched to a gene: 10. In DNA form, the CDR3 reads TGTGCCAGCAGCCCCTTGGCGGGGGGCAAAGATACGCAGTATTTT. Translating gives CASSPLAGGKDTQYF.

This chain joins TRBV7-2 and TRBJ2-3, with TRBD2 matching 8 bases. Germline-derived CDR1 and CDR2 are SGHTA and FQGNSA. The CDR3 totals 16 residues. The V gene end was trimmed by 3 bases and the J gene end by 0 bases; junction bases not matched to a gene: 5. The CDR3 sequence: CASSLGTSSSTDTQYF. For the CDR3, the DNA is TGTGCCAGCAGCTTGGGGACTAGTTCTAGCACAGATACGCAGTATTTT.

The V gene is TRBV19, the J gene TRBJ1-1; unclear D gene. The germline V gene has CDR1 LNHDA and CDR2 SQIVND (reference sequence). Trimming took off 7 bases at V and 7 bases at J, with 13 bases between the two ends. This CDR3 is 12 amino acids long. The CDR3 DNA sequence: TGTGCCAGTATATCCTACTTCGGTGAAGCTTTCTTT. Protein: CASISYFGEAFF.

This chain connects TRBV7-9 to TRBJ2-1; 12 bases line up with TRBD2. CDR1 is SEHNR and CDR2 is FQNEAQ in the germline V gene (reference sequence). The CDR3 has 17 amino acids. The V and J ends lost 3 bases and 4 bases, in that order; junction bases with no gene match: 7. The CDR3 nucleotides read TGTGCCAGCAGCTTCAGACTAGCGGGGGCTTCATACAATGAGCAGTTCTTC. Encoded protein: CASSFRLAGASYNEQFF.

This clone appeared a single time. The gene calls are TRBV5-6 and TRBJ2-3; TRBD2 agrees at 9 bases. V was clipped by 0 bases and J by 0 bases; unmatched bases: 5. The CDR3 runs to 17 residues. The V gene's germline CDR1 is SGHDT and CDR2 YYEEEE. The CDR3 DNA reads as TGTGCCAGCAGCTTGGCGACTAGCGGAACTAGCACAGATACGCAGTATTTT. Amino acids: CASSLATSGTSTDTQYF. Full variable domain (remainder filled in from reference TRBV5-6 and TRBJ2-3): DAGVTQSPTHLIKTRGQQVTLRCSPKSGHDTVSWYQQALGQGPQFIFQYYEEEERQRGNFPDRFSGHQFPNYSSELNVNALLLGDSALYLCASSLATSGTSTDTQYFGPGTRLTVL.

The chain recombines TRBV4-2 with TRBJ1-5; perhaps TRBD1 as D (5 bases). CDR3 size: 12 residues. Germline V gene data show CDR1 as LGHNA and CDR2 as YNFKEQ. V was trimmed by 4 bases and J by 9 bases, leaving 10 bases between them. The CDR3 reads CASSLSGGPQHF. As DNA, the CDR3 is TGTGCCAGCAGCCTCTCCGGGGGGCCCCAGCATTTT.

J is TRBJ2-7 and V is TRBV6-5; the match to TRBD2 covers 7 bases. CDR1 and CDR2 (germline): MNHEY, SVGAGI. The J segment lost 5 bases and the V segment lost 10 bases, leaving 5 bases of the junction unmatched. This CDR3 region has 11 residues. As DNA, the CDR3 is TGTGCCACCTGGGGGGGACACGAGCAGTACTTC. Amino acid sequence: CATWGGHEQYF.

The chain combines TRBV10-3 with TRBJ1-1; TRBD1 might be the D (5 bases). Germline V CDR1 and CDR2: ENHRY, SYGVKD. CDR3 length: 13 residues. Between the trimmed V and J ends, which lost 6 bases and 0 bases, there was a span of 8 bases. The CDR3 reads CAISDRMNTEAFF. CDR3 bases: TGTGCCATCAGCGACAGAATGAACACTGAAGCTTTCTTT.

The chain's CDR3 is CASSLEQVYGYTF. The DNA for the CDR3 is TGTGCCAGCAGCTTAGAACAGGTCTATGGCTACACCTTC. The chain couples TRBV13 to TRBJ1-2; the D gene is possibly TRBD1 (5 bases). The V end lost 1 base, the J end lost 4 bases, and 7 bases lay between the germline ends. CDR1 and CDR2 (germline): PRHDT, FYEKMQ (reference sequence). The CDR3 covers 13 residues. Based on the CDR3 plus reference TRBV13 and TRBJ1-2, the full variable domain is AAGVIQSPRHLIKEKRETATLKCYPIPRHDTVYWYQQGPGQDPQFLISFYEKMQSDKGSIPDRFSAQQFSDYHSELNMSSLELGDSALYFCASSLEQVYGYTFGSGTRLTVV.